The clone carrying this T cell receptor beta chain was observed a few times. Its target is unknown. This entry comes from a study of beta chain features in type 1 diabetes. Study conclusions and caveats: A pattern of fewer insertions and more deletions at VDJ junctions was seen in type 1 diabetes patients.

Every isolated RNA sample was fully reverse transcribed, so sequencing captured expressed TCRB transcripts. Clones were sequenced by immunoSEQ multiplex PCR, and TCRdb holds only the in-frame ones, with some missing. The data contain 300,000 to 350,000 clones, approximately 8.2% of them singletons. Germline V gene lookup returns CDR1 SGHVS and CDR2 FQNEAQ. This CDR3 has 15 residues. Trimming left V 7 bases short and J 0 bases short, with 13 bases between. CD45RO/CCR7/CD25/CD127/CD95/CD27 staining was used to isolate CD4+ naive, central memory, regulatory and stem cell-like memory cells by sorting. Each sorted fraction was over 95% pure.

The J gene is TRBJ2-1, the V gene TRBV7-8, with D tentatively TRBD2 (6 bases). Source material: central memory CD4+ T cells from blood. The TCR originated in a woman aged 18-29 years in good health. CDR3 DNA: TGTGCCAGCATCGGAGGGGTCTTCTCCTACAATGAGCAGTTCTTC. As protein: CASIGGVFSYNEQFF.